This entry concerns a single TCR beta chain. Its target is unknown. Profiled with immunoSEQ multiplex PCR; TCRdb holds only in-frame clones, not every one. The data show roughly 51,000 clones, 65% to 90% seen once. The data derive from a study of T cell responses to AZD1222 COVID-19 vaccine. General study findings and limits: Donors in the cohort were predominantly white British and more often female, and clonal diversity was possibly underestimated. Along spike, vaccine-associated CD4 TCRs were found throughout, with dominance at 160-218 and 743-854.

Germline lookup yields CDR1 SGHDT and CDR2 YYEEEE. This CDR3 is 14 amino acids long. V was pared by 0 bases and J by 8 bases, with 12 bases between. The chain joins TRBV5-6 to TRBJ1-5; D is uncertain. The material was peripheral blood, obtained 28 days after the second AZD1222 dose. The origin of this receptor is an adult who received the AZD1222 COVID-19 vaccine. As DNA, the CDR3 is TGTGCCAGCAGCTTGGCTGGCGGATTTAAGCCCCAGCATTTT. Translating gives CASSLAGGFKPQHF.